A selection of T cell receptor beta chains follows, all from one sample in a study of OX40 agonist ivuxolimab in advanced cancers. Libraries were prepared by immunoSEQ multiplex PCR; TCRdb keeps only in-frame clonotypes and omits some of them. This repertoire shows some 27,000 clones, 86% found once; its top ten account for about 15%. Specimen: CD4+ or CD8+ T cells sorted from blood, collected in a trial of the OX40 agonist ivuxolimab. The receptors derive from an adult with an advanced solid tumor such as melanoma, head and neck, liver or kidney cancer. Both conserved end residues are part of each CDR3. Each record gives: V gene, clone size, J gene, D gene, CDR3 DNA, CDR3 protein. The D gene is left open where the match is weak. Expanded clones are given a class, and other clones once, few, many or no size at all.

TRBV15	-	TRBJ1-5	-	TGTGCCACCAGCAGAAGGGGCGGCAGCAATCAGCCCCAGCATTTT	CATSRRGGSNQPQHF
TRBV13	-	TRBJ2-2	-	TGTGCCAGCACCCAAACCGGGGAGCTGTTTTTT	CASTQTGELFF
TRBV27	-	TRBJ1-5	-	TGTGCCAGCGGATACGACGGGGGCAATCAGCCCCAGCATTTT	CASGYDGGNQPQHF
TRBV6-5	-	TRBJ2-7	TRBD1	TGTGCCAGCAGTTACTCGAGGACAGGGTCCCCCCACGAGCAGTACTTC	CASSYSRTGSPHEQYF
TRBV28	once	TRBJ1-4	-	TGTGCCAGCAGTTTACCTATGACAGGACTTGAGAATGAAAAACTGTTTTTT	CASSLPMTGLENEKLFF
TRBV5-1	-	TRBJ2-2	-	TGCGCCAGCAGCCAGAGGTACCACACCGGGGAGCTGTTTTTT	CASSQRYHTGELFF
TRBV2	-	TRBJ2-1	TRBD2	TGTGCCAGCAGCGCCATGACTAGCGGATACTACAATGAGCAGTTCTTC	CASSAMTSGYYNEQFF
TRBV7-9	-	TRBJ2-1	-	TGTGCCAGCAGCTACGGTGAGCAGTTCTTC	CASSYGEQFF
TRBV28	once	TRBJ2-7	-	TGTGCCAGCAGTCCCTACTTGAGCTCCTACGAGCAGTACTTC	CASSPYLSSYEQYF
TRBV7-8	once	TRBJ1-4	-	TGTGCCAGCAGCCCAGCGGGGGAAAAACTGTTTTTT	CASSPAGEKLFF
TRBV14	-	TRBJ2-7	TRBD1	TGTGCCAGCAGCCAAATTGCACAGGGGAGACAGGGCTACGAGCAGTACTTC	CASSQIAQGRQGYEQYF
TRBV19	-	TRBJ1-6	TRBD1	TGTGCCAGTCAGACTATCCGGGACAGAGGTGATTCACCCCTCCACTTT	CASQTIRDRGDSPLHF
TRBV6-1	-	TRBJ2-3	TRBD2	TGTGCCAGCAGTGAGTCACTAGCGGGAGGGGTAGATACGCAGTATTTT	CASSESLAGGVDTQYF
TRBV9	-	TRBJ1-2	TRBD1	TGTGCCAGCACCAGACAGGGTTCTAACTATGGCTACACCTTC	CASTRQGSNYGYTF
TRBV7-2	-	TRBJ1-3	TRBD1	TGTGCCAGCAGCCCTGGGACAGGGGGCTCTGGAAACACCATATATTTT	CASSPGTGGSGNTIYF
TRBV7-9	-	TRBJ2-3	TRBD2	TGTGCCAGCGGGATAGGACTAGGTATCACAGATACGCAGTATTTT	CASGIGLGITDTQYF
TRBV2	-	TRBJ2-7	TRBD2	TGTGCCAGCAGATCAGGACTAGTGCACGAGCAGTACTTC	CASRSGLVHEQYF
TRBV15	-	TRBJ2-1	-	TGTGCCACCAGCAGTCCAAACGGGTACAATGAGCAGTTCTTC	CATSSPNGYNEQFF
TRBV19	-	TRBJ1-2	-	TGTGCCAGTAGTCCCCGGGGCCGGGTGGACTATGGCTACACCTTC	CASSPRGRVDYGYTF
TRBV2	-	TRBJ2-5	-	TGTGCCAGCAGTGAAGCGGGGGGCCAAGAGACCCAGTACTTC	CASSEAGGQETQYF
TRBV4-3	few	TRBJ1-2	TRBD1	TGCGCCAGCAGCCAGGGACAGGGGGCGATGAATGGCTACACCTTC	CASSQGQGAMNGYTF
TRBV19	-	TRBJ2-2	-	TGTGCCAGTAGTGAAGGACAGCACACCGGGGAGCTGTTTTTT	CASSEGQHTGELFF
TRBV14	-	TRBJ2-7	-	TGTGCCCAAACCCTAGCTCCCCAAAACTACGAGCAGTACTTC	CAQTLAPQNYEQYF
TRBV7-6	-	TRBJ2-1	TRBD2	TGTGCCAGCAGCTTACTAGCGGAGACAAATGAGCAGTTCTTC	CASSLLAETNEQFF
TRBV7-6	-	TRBJ1-2	-	TGTGCCAGCAGCTTAGCGCTAGAGGGGATGAGTGGCTACACCTTC	CASSLALEGMSGYTF
TRBV5-1	-	TRBJ2-7	TRBD2	TGCGCCAGCAGCTTGAGGAGCGGGGGCTACGAGCAGTACTTC	CASSLRSGGYEQYF
TRBV10-3	-	TRBJ2-1	TRBD2	TGTGCCATCAGTGCCAGCGGGGGGTACAATGAGCAGTTCTTC	CAISASGGYNEQFF
TRBV4-3	-	TRBJ1-6	TRBD1	TGCGCCAGCAGCCAAGAAGGACAGGGGGGGTATTCACCCCTCCACTTT	CASSQEGQGGYSPLHF
TRBV10-2	-	TRBJ2-7	-	TGCGCCAGCGGGGGAGGAGGGAGGTCTCCCTACGAGCAGTACTTC	CASGGGGRSPYEQYF
TRBV9	-	TRBJ2-2	TRBD2	TGTGCCAGCAGCTCCACGACTAGCGGGGGTCCCACCGGGGAGCTGTTTTTT	CASSSTTSGGPTGELFF
TRBV7-9	-	TRBJ2-7	-	TGTGCCAGCGTGGATCTCTACGAGCAGTACTTC	CASVDLYEQYF
TRBV7-9	-	TRBJ1-2	TRBD1	TGTGCCAGCAGCTTAGCGCCCGGGACAGGGGGCGGCTATGGCTACACCTTC	CASSLAPGTGGGYGYTF
TRBV19	-	TRBJ1-2	-	TGTGCCAGTAAATCCCTCGGGGGGCTTTATGGCTACACCTTC	CASKSLGGLYGYTF
TRBV5-5	-	TRBJ1-5	-	TGTGCCAGCAGCCCATTCGAGGGCAGGAGGGTTCAGCCCCAGCATTTT	CASSPFEGRRVQPQHF
TRBV6-1	-	TRBJ1-5	-	TGTGCCAGCAGTGAATTGAGCACCAATCAGCCCCAGCATTTT	CASSELSTNQPQHF
TRBV5-6	-	TRBJ2-1	-	TGTGCCAGCAGCTTTTCTGTCACGTCCTACAATGAGCAGTTCTTC	CASSFSVTSYNEQFF
TRBV2	-	TRBJ2-1	TRBD2	TGTGCCAGCAGACTATCTAGCGGGAGCTCCTACAATGAGCAGTTCTTC	CASRLSSGSSYNEQFF
TRBV4-1	-	TRBJ1-6	TRBD1	TGCGCCAGCAAACGGACAGGGGCGAAATCACCCCTCCACTTT	CASKRTGAKSPLHF
TRBV25-1	-	TRBJ1-1	-	TGTGCCAGCAGTCTAGGGGAAGACACTGAAGCTTTCTTT	CASSLGEDTEAFF
TRBV4-2	-	TRBJ1-2	-	TGTGCCAGCAGCCCCTGGGACAAGACTAACTATGGCTACACCTTC	CASSPWDKTNYGYTF
TRBV4-3	-	TRBJ2-7	TRBD2	TGCGCCAGCAGCCAGGAACTAGCGGGGGCCTTGAGCTCCTACGAGCAGTACTTC	CASSQELAGALSSYEQYF
TRBV2	-	TRBJ2-2	-	TGTGCCAGCAGTGAAGTGAGGATAGGGTCGGCCGGGGAGCTGTTTTTT	CASSEVRIGSAGELFF
TRBV19	-	TRBJ1-5	TRBD1	TGTGCCAGTAGTAAGGGACAGTATAGCAATCAGCCCCAGCATTTT	CASSKGQYSNQPQHF
TRBV29-1	-	TRBJ1-1	TRBD1	TGCAGCGTTCTTCAGGGGGGGCGGACTGAAGCTTTCTTT	CSVLQGGRTEAFF
TRBV5-4	-	TRBJ2-7	-	TGTGCCAGCAGCTTCGAAGCCTACGAGCAGTACTTC	CASSFEAYEQYF
TRBV6-6	once	TRBJ2-1	-	TGTGCCAGCAGTTATCGTGCTAGCTTGAATGAGCAGTTCTTC	CASSYRASLNEQFF
TRBV19	-	TRBJ1-2	-	TGTGCCAGTAGTACACAGGGTCGCTATGGCTACACCTTC	CASSTQGRYGYTF
TRBV9	-	TRBJ2-5	TRBD2	TGTGCCAGCAGCGTAGAGGGCGGGGGGTACCAAGAGACCCAGTACTTC	CASSVEGGGYQETQYF
TRBV28	-	TRBJ1-5	-	TGTGCCAGCAACCCCCAGATTTCCGCCCGGCCCCAGCATTTT	CASNPQISARPQHF
TRBV13	-	TRBJ1-4	-	TGTGCCAGCAGCCCCCGACCTGCAACTAATGAAAAACTGTTTTTT	CASSPRPATNEKLFF
TRBV27	-	TRBJ1-2	TRBD1	TGTGCCAGCAGGGACAGGGGATTCGATGGCTACACCTTC	CASRDRGFDGYTF
TRBV7-3	-	TRBJ2-3	-	TGTGCCAGCAGCTTAACTGGCTTAGATACGCAGTATTTT	CASSLTGLDTQYF
TRBV28	few	TRBJ2-7	TRBD2	TGTGCCAGCAGAGCTAGCGGGAGGGCCTACGAGCAGTACTTC	CASRASGRAYEQYF
TRBV27	few	TRBJ1-1	-	TGTGCCAGCAGACGGTATCTGGGCACTGAAGCTTTCTTT	CASRRYLGTEAFF
TRBV27	-	TRBJ2-1	-	TGTGCCAGCAGTTCTCTAAGGAGGCCCTTAGGCGATGAGCAGTTCTTC	CASSSLRRPLGDEQFF
TRBV28	once	TRBJ2-7	-	TGTGCCAGCAGTTTCGCAGTCACAACCTACGAGCAGTACTTC	CASSFAVTTYEQYF
TRBV11-2	-	TRBJ2-1	TRBD1	TGTGCCAGCACCCGAACTTTCCGGGACAGGGTCCACAATGAGCAGTTCTTC	CASTRTFRDRVHNEQFF
TRBV29-1	-	TRBJ2-7	-	TGCAGCGTTGATGTAGCCTACGAGCAGTACTTC	CSVDVAYEQYF
TRBV9	-	TRBJ1-3	TRBD1	TGTGCCAGCAGCGTAGCAGGGGGTGGAAACACCATATATTTT	CASSVAGGGNTIYF
TRBV7-7	-	TRBJ2-3	-	TGTGCTAGCAGCCCCGGGATCGACGCAGATACGCAGTATTTT	CASSPGIDADTQYF